Listed here are 13 T cell receptor beta chains from one sample, sequenced in a study of immune evolution from preneoplasia to lung adenocarcinoma. Produced via immunoSEQ multiplex PCR; TCRdb's table is partial and in-frame only. The sample yields roughly 7,300 clones, approximately 73% seen once. Sequenced material: FFPE atypical adenomatous hyperplasia tissue from the lung. Stated subset: atypical adenomatous hyperplasia (AAH), lung preneoplasia. The receptors derive from an older donor with lung adenocarcinoma. Some clones in this sample may be carry-over from other donors' samples.

The chain links TRBV5-8 to TRBJ2-7; maybe TRBD1 (6 bases). The CDR3 covers 13 residues. V was shortened by 2 bases and J by 5 bases, with 11 bases between the two germline ends. The germline V gene encodes CDR1 SGHTS and CDR2 YDEGEE. CDR3 amino acids: CASSLQGAHEQYF. The CDR3 DNA follows: TGTGCCAGCAGCTTACAGGGTGCCCACGAGCAGTACTTC.

CDR3 in amino acids: CASSPKDEQFF. Here the CDR3 DNA reads TGTGCCAGCAGCCCGAAGGATGAGCAGTTCTTC. The genes are TRBV7-2 and TRBJ2-1; D is unresolved. CDR1 is SGHTA, CDR2 FQGNSA, per germline. Trimming took 5 bases from V and 8 from J, leaving 7 bases between them. The CDR3 consists of 11 residues.

The table lists this clone with a few counts. This chain uses TRBV2 with TRBJ2-7, with 10 nucleotides matching TRBD2. V was clipped by 3 bases and J by 7 bases; unmatched bases: 3. This CDR3 has 13 amino acids. Germline V gene lookup returns CDR1 SNHLY and CDR2 FYNNEI. As DNA, the CDR3 is TGTGCCAGCAGTGAGGGACTAGCGAAAGAGCAGTACTTC. As protein: CASSEGLAKEQYF.

V is TRBV2 and J is TRBJ2-1; 13 nucleotides align to TRBD2. Unmatched junction bases numbered 0, after V lost 3 bases and J lost 4 bases. Germline V gene data show CDR1 as SNHLY and CDR2 as FYNNEI. The CDR3 covers 15 residues. As DNA, the CDR3 is TGTGCCAGCAGTGAGGGACTAGCGGGATACAATGAGCAGTTCTTC. Translation gives CASSEGLAGYNEQFF.

The chain links TRBV6-6 to TRBJ1-1; TRBD1 matches at 7 bases. The CDR3 length is 15 residues. V dropped 10 bases and J dropped 1; count of bases not matched to a gene: 12. The germline V gene has CDR1 MNHNY and CDR2 SVGAGI (reference sequence). This CDR3 is CATQAERQGNTEAFF. The CDR3 coding sequence is TGTGCCACCCAGGCTGAAAGACAGGGGAACACTGAAGCTTTCTTT.

This chain uses TRBV28 with TRBJ1-5, with D possibly matching TRBD1 (6 bases). Germline V lookup: CDR1 MDHEN, CDR2 SYDVKM. This CDR3 comprises 13 residues. V shed 6 bases and J shed 15 bases, with 21 bases lying between them. CDR3 residues: CASSPGDRIFRHF. For the CDR3, the DNA is TGTGCCAGCAGCCCAGGGGATCGTATTTTCCGGCATTTT.

The chain recombines TRBV28 with TRBJ1-1; D might be TRBD1 (5 bases). The CDR3 has 15 residues. Germline-derived CDR1 and CDR2 are MDHEN and SYDVKM. The V end lost 5 bases, the J end lost 5 bases, and 18 bases lay between the germline ends. CDR3 in amino acids: CASSLRYGGLTEAFF. Written as DNA, the CDR3 is TGTGCCAGCAGTCTCCGTTATGGGGGACTGACTGAAGCTTTCTTT.

The rearrangement joins TRBV9 to TRBJ1-3; 8 bases agree with TRBD1. Unmatched junction bases numbered 7, after V lost 4 bases and J lost 4 bases. Germline V gene data show CDR1 as SGDLS and CDR2 as YYNGEE. The CDR3 covers 15 residues. The CDR3 loop is CASSFQGARGNTIYF. CDR3 sequence (DNA): TGTGCCAGCAGCTTCCAGGGGGCGCGAGGAAACACCATATATTTT. Full variable domain (missing parts from reference TRBV9 and TRBJ1-3): DSGVTQTPKHLITATGQRVTLRCSPRSGDLSVYWYQQSLDQGLQFLIQYYNGEERAKGNILERFSAQQFPDLHSELNLSSLELGDSALYFCASSFQGARGNTIYFGEGSWLTVV.

This rearrangement joins TRBV6-5 to TRBJ1-4; the match to TRBD1 covers 11 bases. Germline V CDR1 and CDR2: MNHEY, SVGAGI. The CDR3 totals 14 residues. V gave up 5 bases and J gave up 9 bases; unmatched junction bases: 5. Written as DNA, the CDR3 is TGTGCCAGCAGTCCAGGACAGGGGGCCCAAAAACTGTTTTTT. It encodes CASSPGQGAQKLFF.

The V call is TRBV14, the J call TRBJ2-7; D is unresolved. This CDR3 spans 11 amino acids. Germline values: CDR1 SGHDN, CDR2 FVKESK. Trimming left V 3 bases short and J 2 bases short, with 2 bases between. The CDR3 loop reads CASSHTYEQYF. The DNA of the CDR3 is TGTGCCAGCAGCCACACCTACGAGCAGTACTTC.

This chain links TRBV7-3 with TRBJ1-1, with 9 bases identical to TRBD1. V lost 1 base to trimming and J lost 6 bases; unmatched junction nucleotides: 12. The CDR3 is made up of 17 amino acids. The germline gives CDR1 SGHTA, CDR2 FQGTGA. The CDR3 protein is CASSLIKGDRGSAEAFF. The DNA for the CDR3 is TGTGCCAGCAGCTTAATAAAAGGTGACAGGGGGAGCGCTGAAGCTTTCTTT.

Points on this clone: Other DNA sequences in this specimen translate into the identical CDR3. The chain combines TRBV30 with TRBJ1-1, with D possibly TRBD1 on 5 matching bases. V lost 3 bases and J lost 5, with 13 bases in between. Germline CDR1 reads GTSNPN; CDR2 reads SVGIG (reference sequence). This CDR3 spans 13 amino acids. This chain's CDR3 is CAWSVGGGTEAFF. CDR3 nucleotides: TGTGCCTGGAGCGTAGGTGGGGGGACTGAAGCTTTCTTT.

This clone has only a few counts. The chain joins TRBV7-3 to TRBJ2-7, with D perhaps TRBD2 (6 bases). The germline gives CDR1 SGHTA, CDR2 FQGTGA. CDR3 length equals 13 residues. Trimming pared 5 bases from V and 7 bases from J, leaving 15 bases between. The CDR3, as DNA: TGTGCCAGCAGCCCGGGACTCTTCGGGGAGCAGTACTTC. This encodes CASSPGLFGEQYF.